A single sample gave rise to the 15 T cell receptor beta chains below, sequenced in a study of T cells in Graves' hyperthyroidism and ophthalmopathy. Amplified TCR beta CDR3 regions came from RNA transcripts. The HTBI set primed first-round TCR CDR3 RT-PCR. TCRdb re-called the multiplex PCR reads with MiXCR, one entry per CDR3 protein. Among approximately 270,000 distinct CDR3 sequences listed, more than 14% were seen once. What was sequenced was blood. The receptors here all came from a woman aged 40 to 55 with Graves' hyperthyroidism that later progressed to Graves' ophthalmopathy.

This clonotype was detected ten times or more. This chain links TRBV29-1 with TRBJ2-7; D not resolved. V was cut by 4 bases and J by 4 bases, with 17 bases left in between. The germline V gene encodes CDR1 SQVTM and CDR2 ANQGSEA. The length of the CDR3 is 14 residues. CDR3 DNA: TGCAGCGTTGTACGGCCAGAGGTGATGTACGAGCAGTACTTC. This sequence encodes CSVVRPEVMYEQYF.

This clonotype was detected ten times or more. This sequence joins TRBV7-9 and TRBJ2-5, with a weak D call TRBD2 (5 bases). The CDR3 contains 15 residues. Germline values: CDR1 SEHNR, CDR2 FQNEAQ (reference sequence). Between the trimmed V and J ends, which lost 0 bases and 5 bases, there was a span of 13 bases. DNA for the CDR3: TGTGCCAGCAGCTTAGCGGGAGTACTTTCGGAGACCCAGTACTTC. Encoded protein: CASSLAGVLSETQYF.

This clonotype was recorded many times. This chain uses TRBV27 with TRBJ1-3; D uncertain. The V end lost 6 bases, the J end lost 0 bases, and 9 bases lay between the germline ends. Per the germline V gene, CDR1 is MNHEY and CDR2 is SMNVEV (reference sequence). This CDR3 region has 14 residues. The CDR3 reads CASRGPSSGNTIYF. The CDR3 DNA reads TGTGCCAGCAGGGGCCCGTCCTCTGGAAACACCATATATTTT.

The gene calls are TRBV9 and TRBJ1-4; D not resolved. Germline V gene sequence: CDR1 SGDLS, CDR2 YYNGEE. V shed 4 bases and J shed 0 bases, with 10 bases lying between them. The CDR3 length is 15 residues. CDR3 region: CASSLEGSTNEKLFF. The CDR3 DNA follows: TGTGCCAGCAGCCTTGAGGGTTCAACTAATGAAAAACTGTTTTTT.

This clonotype was counted many times. J is TRBJ2-1 and V is TRBV15, with TRBD1 as a possible D gene (6 bases). The V gene's germline CDR1 is LNHNV and CDR2 YYDKDF (reference sequence). This CDR3 is 15 amino acids long. The ends were cut back, 0 bases at V and 2 bases at J, with 8 bases in the middle. The CDR3 nucleotides read TGTGCCACCAGCAGAGACAGGGGTACCTACAATGAGCAGTTCTTC. It encodes CATSRDRGTYNEQFF.

This clonotype was observed at least ten times. This chain joins TRBV10-1 and TRBJ2-5; D is unclear. The CDR3 has 14 amino acids. The V end lost 0 bases, the J end lost 5 bases, and 10 bases lay between the germline ends. Germline values: CDR1 WNHNN, CDR2 SYGVQD (reference sequence). This chain's CDR3 is CASSESSGAETQYF. The CDR3 DNA reads as TGCGCCAGCAGTGAGTCGTCAGGTGCGGAGACCCAGTACTTC.

There are many counts of this clonotype. This chain links TRBV6-1 with TRBJ2-3; tentative D call: TRBD1 (5 bases). CDR1 is MNHNS and CDR2 is SASEGT in the germline V gene. The CDR3 is made up of 16 amino acids. V lost 0 bases and J lost 7, with 17 bases in between. Here the CDR3 DNA reads TGTGCCAGCAGTGAAGCGCATGGGCAGGGTGGGAATACGCAGTATTTT. Translating it yields CASSEAHGQGGNTQYF.

The table lists this clonotype with many counts. The DNA for the CDR3 is TGTGCCAGCAGCTTAGCCTTCCAAGAGACCCAGTACTTC. This translates into CASSLAFQETQYF. The genes are TRBV7-2 and TRBJ2-5; D ambiguous. The V and J ends lost 0 bases and 1 base respectively, with 3 bases between them. The germline V gene has CDR1 SGHTA and CDR2 FQGNSA. This CDR3 spans 13 amino acids.

This clonotype was seen more than once but under ten times. This rearrangement joins TRBV30 to TRBJ2-2; TRBD1 matches at 8 bases. CDR1 and CDR2 (germline): GTSNPN, SVGIG (reference sequence). The V and J ends lost 6 bases and 6 bases, in that order; junction bases with no gene match: 15. The CDR3 has 16 residues. CDR3: CACQYREQGVPGELFF. In DNA, the CDR3 is TGTGCCTGCCAATATCGGGAACAGGGGGTCCCCGGGGAGCTGTTTTTT. Full variable domain (outside the CDR3, taken from reference TRBV30 and TRBJ2-2): SQTIHQWPATLVQPVGSPLSLECTVEGTSNPNLYWYRQAAGRGLQLLFYSVGIGQISSEVPQNLSASRPQDRQFILSSKKLLLSDSGFYLCACQYREQGVPGELFFGEGSRLTVL.

This clonotype was observed many times. Written as DNA, the CDR3 is TGTGCCAGCGTAAGCAGAAACACCGGGGAGCTGTTTTTT. Protein sequence: CASVSRNTGELFF. The chain links TRBV2 to TRBJ2-2; D remains ambiguous. The V gene lost 8 bases and the J gene lost 2 bases, with 9 bases spanning the gap. Germline V lookup: CDR1 SNHLY, CDR2 FYNNEI. The CDR3 runs 13 residues.

Many counts were recorded for this clonotype. In DNA, the CDR3 is TGTGCCAGCAGTGTGGAGCTCGGCTCCTACAATGAGCAGTTCTTC. Its protein product is CASSVELGSYNEQFF. The V call is TRBV2, the J call TRBJ2-1; D is uncertain. Trimming took off 4 bases at V and 0 bases at J, with 10 bases between the two ends. The CDR3 contains 15 residues. CDR1 is SNHLY and CDR2 is FYNNEI in the germline V gene.

There are many counts of this clonotype. V usage is TRBV7-9 and J usage is TRBJ2-1, with a possible D match to TRBD2 (5 bases). The germline V and J ends were trimmed by 3 bases and 2 bases, with 11 bases remaining between them. The CDR3 length is 15 residues. Germline CDR1 reads SEHNR; CDR2 reads FQNEAQ (reference sequence). CDR3 sequence: CASSFGGIAYNEQFF. CDR3 bases: TGTGCCAGCAGCTTTGGAGGAATAGCCTACAATGAGCAGTTCTTC. The variable domain in full, completed from reference TRBV7-9 and TRBJ2-1, reads DTGVSQNPRHKITKRGQNVTFRCDPISEHNRLYWYRQTLGQGPEFLTYFQNEAQLEKSRLLSDRFSAERPKGSFSTLEIQRTEQGDSAMYLCASSFGGIAYNEQFFGPGTRLTVL.

Here the CDR3 DNA reads TGTGCCAGCAGTTTTGGTTCGGGGGGGCCCTCCTACAATGAGCAGTTCTTC. This translates into CASSFGSGGPSYNEQFF. The rearrangement links TRBV28 to TRBJ2-1; 8 nucleotides match TRBD2. V lost 3 bases, J lost 0 bases, and 7 bases stayed unmatched. The CDR3 loop spans 17 amino acids. In germline, CDR1 is MDHEN, CDR2 SYDVKM.

This clonotype was seen many times. The chain couples TRBV19 to TRBJ2-7; D remains unclear. The CDR3 sequence is 20 residues long. The ends were cut back, 5 bases at V and 0 bases at J, with 29 bases in the middle. Germline-derived CDR1 and CDR2 are LNHDA and SQIVND (reference sequence). The CDR3 DNA reads as TGTGCCAGTAGTTCGGCTTTCCTCCCCCTCCAGCTTACCTTCTCCTACGAGCAGTACTTC. Its translation is CASSSAFLPLQLTFSYEQYF.

This clonotype has just a few counts. This may be a read error, as it is one base from a much larger clone. The gene calls are TRBV10-3 and TRBJ1-3, with D hard to call. The CDR3 spans 16 residues. The germline V gene encodes CDR1 ENHRY and CDR2 SYGVKD. The CDR3 nucleotides are TGTGCCATCAGTGGTGGTACAGCCAGCTCTGGAGACACCATATATTTT. This gives the protein CAISGGTASSGDTIYF.